The 28 T cell receptor beta chains presented below share a single source sample, sequenced in a study of OX40 agonist ivuxolimab in advanced cancers. TCRdb keeps only in-frame clones here, not all; method: immunoSEQ multiplex PCR. The sample lists approximately 71,000 clones; over 80% were seen once. Sequencing used CD4+ or CD8+ T cells sorted from blood, obtained in a trial of the OX40 agonist ivuxolimab. Receptors originate from an adult with an advanced solid tumor such as melanoma, head and neck, liver or kidney cancer.

This sequence joins TRBV23-1 and TRBJ2-3; D gene uncertain. TRBV23-1 falls under the ORF class, with uncertain function. The CDR3 is made up of 15 amino acids. Trimming pared 0 bases from V and 2 bases from J, leaving 9 bases between. CDR3 in amino acids: CASSQSLQNTDTQYF. CDR3 in DNA: TGCGCCAGCAGTCAATCGCTGCAAAACACAGATACGCAGTATTTT.

This chain links TRBV10-3 with TRBJ2-1; possibly TRBD1 for D (5 bases). V gave up 5 bases and J gave up 3 bases, with 11 bases separating them. CDR3 size: 14 residues. Germline CDR1 and CDR2: ENHRY and SYGVKD. The CDR3 coding sequence is TGTGCCATCAGTCGAGGCCAGGGCTACAATGAGCAGTTCTTC. Encoded protein: CAISRGQGYNEQFF.

The chain couples TRBV19 to TRBJ1-5, with D unresolved. This CDR3 has 12 amino acids. The germline V gene has CDR1 LNHDA and CDR2 SQIVND (reference sequence). The ends were cut back, 5 bases at V and 5 bases at J, with 7 bases in the middle. The CDR3 nucleotides read TGTGCCAGTAGTGGGAGGGATCAGCCCCAGCATTTT. The encoded protein is CASSGRDQPQHF.

The V gene is TRBV28, the J gene TRBJ1-5, with 9 bases matching TRBD1. This CDR3 has 16 amino acids. Germline assignment: CDR1 MDHEN and CDR2 SYDVKM. J was trimmed by 3 bases and V by 5 bases; bases with no gene match: 8. CDR3 sequence reads: CASSPRGQGSNQPQHF. The CDR3 region has the DNA TGTGCCAGCAGTCCTCGGGGACAGGGATCCAATCAGCCCCAGCATTTT.

V is TRBV6-5 and J is TRBJ2-4; unclear D gene. Germline V gene lookup returns CDR1 MNHEY and CDR2 SVGAGI. This CDR3 spans 13 amino acids. Trimming removed 8 bases at V and 3 bases at J, with 11 bases between. CDR3 coding DNA: TGTGCCAGCGGAGAACAGATCAAAAACATTCAGTACTTC. Amino acids: CASGEQIKNIQYF.

Comment on this clone: Other DNA sequences in this specimen translate into the identical CDR3. J is TRBJ2-6 and V is TRBV5-4; D gene uncertain. Germline V gene lookup returns CDR1 SGHNT and CDR2 YYREEE (reference sequence). Trimming pared 0 bases from V and 0 bases from J, leaving 4 bases between. This CDR3 contains 15 residues. CDR3 in DNA: TGTGCCAGCAGCTTGGGGGTCTCTGGGGCCAACGTCCTGACTTTC. As protein: CASSLGVSGANVLTF.

The V gene is TRBV14, the J gene TRBJ2-1; D perhaps matches TRBD2 (6 bases). The CDR3 covers 13 residues. Trimming pared 6 bases from V and 6 bases from J, leaving 12 bases between. CDR1 is SGHDN, CDR2 FVKESK, per germline. The CDR3: CASRPAGRNEQFF. For the CDR3, the DNA is TGTGCCAGCAGACCAGCGGGCCGCAATGAGCAGTTCTTC. Using reference TRBV14 and TRBJ2-1 for the parts outside the CDR3, the full variable domain is EAGVTQFPSHSVIEKGQTVTLRCDPISGHDNLYWYRRVMGKEIKFLLHFVKESKQDESGMPNNRFLAERTGGTYSTLKVQPAELEDSGVYFCASRPAGRNEQFFGPGTRLTVL.

This clone has only one observation. The chain employs TRBV4-2 and TRBJ1-1; 8 positions agree with TRBD1. The germline gives CDR1 LGHNA, CDR2 YNFKEQ. Losses at the gene ends were 4 bases for V and 5 bases for J; bases not matched to a gene: 6. The CDR3 length is 14 residues. The CDR3 region has the DNA TGTGCCAGCAGCCGCGACAGGGGTGGGACTGAAGCTTTCTTT. Amino acids: CASSRDRGGTEAFF.

The CDR3 loop reads CASSLKEGPYEQYF. The CDR3 coding sequence is TGTGCCAGCAGCTTAAAGGAAGGCCCCTACGAGCAGTACTTC. The V call is TRBV7-6, the J call TRBJ2-7; D not certain. The V gene's germline CDR1 is SGHVS and CDR2 FNYEAQ. Trimming took 2 bases from V and 2 from J, leaving 10 bases between them. The CDR3 totals 14 residues.

V usage is TRBV4-1 and J usage is TRBJ1-4; D is possibly TRBD1 (6 bases). This CDR3 has 16 amino acids. With 1 base removed from V and 4 bases from J, the gap between germline ends came to 13 bases. In germline, CDR1 is MGHRA, CDR2 YSYEKL. The CDR3 bases are TGCGCCAGCAGCCAAGGATCGACAGGTGTTAATGAAAAACTGTTTTTT. It encodes CASSQGSTGVNEKLFF.

This sequence joins TRBV6-4 and TRBJ2-3; 14 bases are shared with TRBD2. This CDR3 has 17 residues. V trimming: 5 bases; J trimming: 5 bases; junction bases outside the gene matches: 9. Germline V gene data show CDR1 as MRHNA and CDR2 as SNTAGT. The CDR3 sequence is CASSPGLAGAVRDTQYF. As DNA, the CDR3 is TGTGCCAGCAGTCCGGGACTAGCGGGAGCGGTAAGAGATACGCAGTATTTT.

The V gene is TRBV4-1, the J gene TRBJ2-1, with TRBD2 as a possible D gene (5 bases). The CDR3 extends over 16 amino acids. Germline V CDR1 and CDR2: MGHRA, YSYEKL. Deletions cut 1 base from V and 2 bases from J, with 12 bases between. CDR3 bases: TGCGCCAGCAGCCAAGGGCTAGCCTCCACCTACAATGAGCAGTTCTTC. It translates to CASSQGLASTYNEQFF.

The V and J genes are TRBV6-5 and TRBJ1-6; 8 nucleotides match TRBD1. This CDR3 has 14 amino acids. The V and J ends lost 7 bases and 8 bases, in that order; junction bases with no gene match: 7. Germline CDR1 MNHEY, CDR2 SVGAGI. DNA of the CDR3: TGTGCCAGCACCCGGACAGGGAGAGATTCACCCCTCCACTTT. Translated, it gives CASTRTGRDSPLHF.

V gene TRBV6-5 combines with J gene TRBJ1-2, with D maybe TRBD1 (5 bases). CDR1 is MNHEY and CDR2 is SVGAGI in the germline V gene. Trimming stripped 0 bases from V and 2 bases from J, with 13 bases between. This CDR3 comprises 16 residues. DNA of the CDR3: TGTGCCAGCAGTTACTCGAGAGGGACCCACAACTATGGCTACACCTTC. Amino acid sequence: CASSYSRGTHNYGYTF.

This clone appeared a single time. CDR3 nucleotide sequence: TGTGCCAGCAGTTACAATCAGGGGAGCTATGGCTACACCTTC. Translating it yields CASSYNQGSYGYTF. The V gene is TRBV6-6, the J gene TRBJ1-2, with D possibly TRBD1 on 6 matching bases. CDR3 length: 14 amino acids. Between the trimmed V and J ends, which lost 2 bases and 4 bases, there was a span of 11 bases. Germline lookup yields CDR1 MNHNY and CDR2 SVGAGI (reference sequence).

The gene calls are TRBV9 and TRBJ2-7; D is ambiguous. Trimming removed 4 bases at V and 5 bases at J, with 13 bases between. Per germline, CDR1 SGDLS and CDR2 YYNGEE. The CDR3 length is 13 residues. This chain's CDR3 is CASSPRTGDEQYF. The CDR3, as DNA: TGTGCCAGCAGCCCCCGGACCGGCGACGAGCAGTACTTC.

The chain combines TRBV7-2 with TRBJ2-3, with TRBD2 matching over 13 bases. V trimming: 4 bases; J trimming: 3 bases; junction bases outside the gene matches: 4. CDR1 is SGHTA, CDR2 FQGNSA, per germline. The CDR3 has 16 residues. The CDR3 protein is CASSSGLAGLTDTQYF. The CDR3 coding sequence is TGTGCCAGCAGCTCGGGACTAGCGGGGTTAACAGATACGCAGTATTTT.

This chain links TRBV7-9 with TRBJ2-3, with 9 bases identical to TRBD2. Germline assignment: CDR1 SEHNR and CDR2 FQNEAQ (reference sequence). The CDR3 spans 15 residues. Germline trimming cut 1 base from V and 4 bases from J; bases unmatched to any gene: 3. The CDR3 DNA reads as TGTGCCAGCAGCTTAGGAGCGGGGGGATCAGATACGCAGTATTTT. Residues: CASSLGAGGSDTQYF.

This chain uses TRBV5-5 with TRBJ2-7, with D uncertain. Trimming stripped 0 bases from V and 0 bases from J, with 10 bases between. CDR3 size: 15 residues. From germline, CDR1 is SGHKS and CDR2 YYEKEE (reference sequence). CDR3 DNA: TGTGCCAGCAGCTTGGCTCCAAGGAGCTCCTACGAGCAGTACGTC. This gives the protein CASSLAPRSSYEQYV.

The chain joins TRBV7-2 to TRBJ2-7, with D maybe TRBD2 (6 bases). V was trimmed by 1 base and J by 2 bases, leaving 12 bases between them. In germline, CDR1 is SGHTA, CDR2 FQGNSA. This CDR3 has 15 residues. Written as DNA, the CDR3 is TGTGCCAGCAGCTTAGTAGCCGGGGGAGCCTACGAGCAGTACTTC. Its translation: CASSLVAGGAYEQYF.

Here the CDR3 reads CASSLRGLAYEQYF. The CDR3 DNA reads as TGTGCCAGCAGTTTAAGGGGACTAGCCTACGAGCAGTACTTC. The chain uses TRBV28 and TRBJ2-7; 8 bases line up with TRBD2. This CDR3 is 14 amino acids long. Germline CDR1 MDHEN, CDR2 SYDVKM. Unmatched junction bases numbered 2, after V lost 2 bases and J lost 2 bases.

The chain recombines TRBV5-4 with TRBJ1-1, with D tentatively TRBD1 (5 bases). V was trimmed by 0 bases and J by 4 bases, leaving 16 bases between them. This CDR3 has 16 residues. Germline assignment: CDR1 SGHNT and CDR2 YYREEE (reference sequence). Here the CDR3 DNA reads TGTGCCAGCAGCTTGGTCTCAGCAGGGCCTACCACTGAAGCTTTCTTT. Translating gives CASSLVSAGPTTEAFF.

V usage is TRBV30 and J usage is TRBJ2-5; 7 bases are a match to TRBD1. In germline, CDR1 is GTSNPN, CDR2 SVGIG (reference sequence). The CDR3 totals 13 residues. With V trimmed by 4 bases and J by 2 bases, 4 bases remained unmatched. CDR3 nucleotides: TGTGCCTGGAACCGGGACAGACAAGAGACCCAGTACTTC. As protein: CAWNRDRQETQYF.

J is TRBJ2-5 and V is TRBV7-2, with a weak D call TRBD1 (5 bases). V was pared by 5 bases and J by 7 bases, with 17 bases between. This CDR3 spans 14 amino acids. Germline V gene sequence: CDR1 SGHTA, CDR2 FQGNSA. The CDR3 is CASSELWGSGTQYF. DNA for the CDR3: TGTGCCAGCAGCGAACTGTGGGGCTCGGGGACCCAGTACTTC.

This CDR3 is CASSQDHAMSSYNEQFF. The DNA of the CDR3 is TGCGCCAGCAGCCAAGATCACGCGATGAGCTCCTACAATGAGCAGTTCTTC. V gene TRBV4-3 combines with J gene TRBJ2-1, with D unclear. Per germline, CDR1 LGHNA and CDR2 YSLEER. The CDR3 loop spans 17 amino acids. Trimming took 0 bases from V and 0 from J, leaving 12 bases between them.

The rearrangement joins TRBV7-9 to TRBJ2-3; D not resolved. The CDR3 is 15 residues long. The ends were cut back, 5 bases at V and 5 bases at J, with 17 bases in the middle. Germline V lookup: CDR1 SEHNR, CDR2 FQNEAQ (reference sequence). The CDR3 DNA follows: TGTGCCAGCAGCCCCGCCGGGCGCGGTGTAGATACGCAGTATTTT. This encodes CASSPAGRGVDTQYF.

This clone was seen more than once but under ten times. The V gene is TRBV7-8, the J gene TRBJ1-3; TRBD1 is a possible D gene (6 bases). The CDR3 is made up of 14 amino acids. CDR1 and CDR2 from the germline V gene are SGHVS and FQNEAQ. Trimming stripped 4 bases from V and 3 bases from J, with 10 bases between. Written as DNA, the CDR3 is TGTGCCAGCAGCTCCAGGGGTATTGGAAACACCATATATTTT. Translating it yields CASSSRGIGNTIYF.

The V and J genes are TRBV15 and TRBJ2-7, with 7 bases fitting TRBD1. Germline CDR1 is LNHNV and CDR2 is YYDKDF (reference sequence). The CDR3 is made up of 14 amino acids. Trimming at V came to 0 bases and at J to 8 bases, leaving 7 bases not matched to a gene. In DNA, the CDR3 is TGTGCCACCAGCAGAGATCAGGGGGATCACAAGCAGTACTTC. Translating gives CATSRDQGDHKQYF. The full variable domain, its missing parts supplied by reference TRBV15 and TRBJ2-7, is DAMVIQNPRYQVTQFGKPVTLSCSQTLNHNVMYWYQQKSSQAPKLLFHYYDKDFNNEADTPDNFQSRRPNTSFCFLDIRSPGLGDTAMYLCATSRDQGDHKQYFGPGTRLTVT.